The present T cell receptor beta chain was sequenced within a study of beta chain features in type 1 diabetes. This clone was detected once. CDR3 size: 12 residues. Germline CDR1 and CDR2: SQVTM and ANQGSEA. V lost 7 bases and J lost 4, with 11 bases in between. The sequenced template was cDNA made from the entire isolated RNA. Repertoires were generated with immunoSEQ multiplex PCR, while TCRdb's copy carries only in-frame clones and drops some. The table shows around 250,000 clones, with about 71% occurring only once. The gene calls are TRBV29-1 and TRBJ2-1; a possible D gene is TRBD1 (6 bases). The sample was naive CD4+ T cells from blood. This sequence was found in a man aged 25-45 years in good health. The chain's CDR3 is CSAGQTYNEQFF. As DNA, the CDR3 is TGCAGCGCCGGACAGACGTACAATGAGCAGTTCTTC.